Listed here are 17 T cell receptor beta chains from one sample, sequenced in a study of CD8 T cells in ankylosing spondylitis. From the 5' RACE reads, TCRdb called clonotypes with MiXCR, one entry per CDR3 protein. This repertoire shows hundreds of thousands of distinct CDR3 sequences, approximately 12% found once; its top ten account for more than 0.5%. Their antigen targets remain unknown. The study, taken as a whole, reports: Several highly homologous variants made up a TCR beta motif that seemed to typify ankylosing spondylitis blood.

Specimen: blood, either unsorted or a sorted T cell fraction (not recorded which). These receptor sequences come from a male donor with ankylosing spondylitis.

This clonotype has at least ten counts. CDR3 amino acids: CASSLDTGDTEAFF. The CDR3, as DNA: TGCGCCAGCAGCCTGGACACCGGTGACACTGAAGCTTTCTTT. The chain employs TRBV5-1 and TRBJ1-1; tentatively, D is TRBD1 (5 bases). In germline, CDR1 is SGHRS, CDR2 YFSETQ. The CDR3 contains 14 residues. V lost 4 bases and J lost 3, with 13 bases in between.

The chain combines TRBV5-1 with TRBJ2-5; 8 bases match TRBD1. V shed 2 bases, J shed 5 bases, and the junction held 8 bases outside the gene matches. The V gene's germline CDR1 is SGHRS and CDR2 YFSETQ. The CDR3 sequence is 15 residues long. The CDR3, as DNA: TGCGCCAGCAGCTTCCCCAGGGGGCGAGGGGAGACCCAGTACTTC. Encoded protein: CASSFPRGRGETQYF.

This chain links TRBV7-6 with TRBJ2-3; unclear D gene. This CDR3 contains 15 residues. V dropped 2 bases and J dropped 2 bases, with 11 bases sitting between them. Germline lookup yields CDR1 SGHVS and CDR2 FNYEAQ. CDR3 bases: TGTGCCAGCAGCTTATTCTCTGCCAACACAGATACGCAGTATTTT. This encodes CASSLFSANTDTQYF.

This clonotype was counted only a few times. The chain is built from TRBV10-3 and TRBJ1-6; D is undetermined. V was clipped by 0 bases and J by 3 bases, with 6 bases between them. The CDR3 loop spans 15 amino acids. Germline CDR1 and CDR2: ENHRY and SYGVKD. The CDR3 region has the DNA TGTGCCATCAGTGAGTCTAGTGGCTATAATTCACCCCTCCACTTT. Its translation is CAISESSGYNSPLHF.

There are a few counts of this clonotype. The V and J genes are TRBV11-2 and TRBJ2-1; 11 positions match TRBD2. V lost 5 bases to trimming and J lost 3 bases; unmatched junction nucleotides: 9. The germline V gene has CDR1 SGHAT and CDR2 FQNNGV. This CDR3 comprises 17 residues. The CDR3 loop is CASSPPRLAGLYNEQFF. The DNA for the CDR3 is TGTGCCAGCAGCCCCCCTAGACTAGCGGGACTCTACAATGAGCAGTTCTTC.

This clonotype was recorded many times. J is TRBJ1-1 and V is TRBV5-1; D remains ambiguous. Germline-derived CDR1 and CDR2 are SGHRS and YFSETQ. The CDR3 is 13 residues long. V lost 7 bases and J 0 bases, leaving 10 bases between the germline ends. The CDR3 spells CASRPSLNTEAFF. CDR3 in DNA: TGCGCCAGCCGCCCTTCATTGAACACTGAAGCTTTCTTT.

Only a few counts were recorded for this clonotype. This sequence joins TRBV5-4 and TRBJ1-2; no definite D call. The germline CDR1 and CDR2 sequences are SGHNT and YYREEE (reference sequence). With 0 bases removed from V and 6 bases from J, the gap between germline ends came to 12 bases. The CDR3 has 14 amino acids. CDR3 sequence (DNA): TGTGCCAGCAGCTTGGGAGGGCGGAATGATGGCTACACCTTC. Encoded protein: CASSLGGRNDGYTF.

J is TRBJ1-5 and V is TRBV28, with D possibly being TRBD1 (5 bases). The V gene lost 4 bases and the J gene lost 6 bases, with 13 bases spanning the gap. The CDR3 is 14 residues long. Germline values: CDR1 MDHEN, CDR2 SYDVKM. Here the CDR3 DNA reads TGTGCCAGCAGTTGGGGGACCTTGGGTCAGCCCCAGCATTTT. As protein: CASSWGTLGQPQHF.

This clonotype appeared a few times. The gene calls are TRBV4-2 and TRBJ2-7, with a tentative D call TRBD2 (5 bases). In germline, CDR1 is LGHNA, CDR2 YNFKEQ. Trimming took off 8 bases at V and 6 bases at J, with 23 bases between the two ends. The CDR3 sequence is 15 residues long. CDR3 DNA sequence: TGTGCCAGCTCCTTGGAGGCCAAACTGGTCCTCGAGCAGTACTTC. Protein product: CASSLEAKLVLEQYF.

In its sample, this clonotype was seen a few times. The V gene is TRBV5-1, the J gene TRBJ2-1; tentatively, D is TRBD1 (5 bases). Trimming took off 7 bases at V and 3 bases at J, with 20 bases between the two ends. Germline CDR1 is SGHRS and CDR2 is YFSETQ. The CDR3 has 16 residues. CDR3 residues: CASSFFGSRGYNEQFF. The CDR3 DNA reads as TGCGCCAGCTCGTTCTTCGGGTCTAGGGGCTACAATGAGCAGTTCTTC. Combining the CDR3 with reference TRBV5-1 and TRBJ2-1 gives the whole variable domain KAGVTQTPRYLIKTRGQQVTLSCSPISGHRSVSWYQQTPGQGLQFLFEYFSETQRNKGNFPGRFSGRQFSNSRSEMNVSTLELGDSALYLCASSFFGSRGYNEQFFGPGTRLTVL.

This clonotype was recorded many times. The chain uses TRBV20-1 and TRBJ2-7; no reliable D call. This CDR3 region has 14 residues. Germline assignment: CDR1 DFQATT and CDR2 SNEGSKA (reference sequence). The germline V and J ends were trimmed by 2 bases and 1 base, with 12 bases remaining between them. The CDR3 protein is CSARLWGLSYEQYF. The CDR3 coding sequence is TGCAGTGCTAGATTGTGGGGTTTGTCCTACGAGCAGTACTTC.

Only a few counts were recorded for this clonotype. The CDR3 loop reads CASSVGSYRGTEAFF. Written as DNA, the CDR3 is TGTGCCAGCAGCGTAGGGTCTTACCGGGGGACTGAAGCTTTCTTT. The chain links TRBV9 to TRBJ1-1; weak D call: TRBD1 (5 bases). V lost 0 bases, J lost 5 bases, and 14 bases lay in between. CDR3 length: 15 residues. Looked up from germline, CDR1 is SGDLS and CDR2 is YYNGEE.

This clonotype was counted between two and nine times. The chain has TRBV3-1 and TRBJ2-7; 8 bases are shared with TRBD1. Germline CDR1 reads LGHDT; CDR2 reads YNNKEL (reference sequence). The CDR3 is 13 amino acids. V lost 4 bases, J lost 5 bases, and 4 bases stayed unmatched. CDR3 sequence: CASSPDRANEQYF. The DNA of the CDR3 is TGTGCCAGCAGCCCGGACAGGGCCAACGAGCAGTACTTC.

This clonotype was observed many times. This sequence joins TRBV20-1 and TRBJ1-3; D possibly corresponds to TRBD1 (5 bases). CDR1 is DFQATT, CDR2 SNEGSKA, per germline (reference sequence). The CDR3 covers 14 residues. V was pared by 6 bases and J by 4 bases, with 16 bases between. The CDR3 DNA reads TGCAGTGCCACGAGGGACTTTGTAGGAAACACCATATATTTT. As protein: CSATRDFVGNTIYF.

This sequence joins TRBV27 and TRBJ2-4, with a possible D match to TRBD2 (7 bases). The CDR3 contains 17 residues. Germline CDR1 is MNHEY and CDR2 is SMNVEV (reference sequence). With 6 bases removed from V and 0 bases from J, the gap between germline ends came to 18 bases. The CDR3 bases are TGTGCCAGCAGCCTCCTGGCCGGGGGGCCAGCCAAAAACATTCAGTACTTC. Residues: CASSLLAGGPAKNIQYF.

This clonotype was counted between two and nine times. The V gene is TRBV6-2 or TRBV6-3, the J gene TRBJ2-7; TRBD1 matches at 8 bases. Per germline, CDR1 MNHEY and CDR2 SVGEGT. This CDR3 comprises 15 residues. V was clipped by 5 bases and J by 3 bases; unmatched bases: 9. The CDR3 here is CASSPYRTGNYEQYF. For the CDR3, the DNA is TGTGCCAGCAGTCCTTACCGGACAGGGAACTACGAGCAGTACTTC.

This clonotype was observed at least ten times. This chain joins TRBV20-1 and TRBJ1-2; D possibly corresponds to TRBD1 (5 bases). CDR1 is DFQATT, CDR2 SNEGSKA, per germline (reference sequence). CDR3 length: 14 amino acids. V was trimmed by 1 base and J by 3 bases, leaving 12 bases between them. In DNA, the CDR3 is TGCAGTGCTAGAGGGGGCCGGCTGGACTATGGCTACACCTTC. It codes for CSARGGRLDYGYTF.